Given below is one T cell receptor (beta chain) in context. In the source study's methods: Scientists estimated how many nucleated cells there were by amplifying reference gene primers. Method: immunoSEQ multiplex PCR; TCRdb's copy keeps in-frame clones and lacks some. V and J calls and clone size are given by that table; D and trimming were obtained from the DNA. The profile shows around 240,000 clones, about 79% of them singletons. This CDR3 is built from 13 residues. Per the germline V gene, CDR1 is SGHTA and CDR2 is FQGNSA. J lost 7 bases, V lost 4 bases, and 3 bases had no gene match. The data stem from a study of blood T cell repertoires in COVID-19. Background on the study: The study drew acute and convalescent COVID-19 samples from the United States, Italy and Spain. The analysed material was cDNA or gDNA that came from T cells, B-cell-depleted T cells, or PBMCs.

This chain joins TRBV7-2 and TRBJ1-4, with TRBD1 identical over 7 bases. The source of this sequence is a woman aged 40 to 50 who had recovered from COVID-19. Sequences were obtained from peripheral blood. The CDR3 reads CASSYGQVEKLFF. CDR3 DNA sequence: TGTGCCAGCAGCTATGGACAGGTTGAAAAACTGTTTTTT.